The next 10 T cell receptor beta chains were all read from a single sample in a study of T cell repertoires in cytomegalovirus infection. TCRdb re-called the reads through MiXCR, storing one row per CDR3 protein. The sample has around 710,000 distinct CDR3 sequences, about 27% seen once. Their antigens are not known. This material consisted of cultured CD8+ T cells from PBMCs, taken from culture after CMV antigen stimulation. Receptors originate from a human donor in good health (CMV status not recorded). Some clones in this sample may be carry-over from other donors' samples.

This clonotype came up many times. The genes are TRBV7-2 and TRBJ2-1; TRBD2 agrees at 7 bases. The CDR3 runs 16 residues. Germline CDR1 SGHTA, CDR2 FQGNSA. Trimming at V came to 7 bases and at J to 4 bases, leaving 13 bases not matched to a gene. The CDR3, as DNA: TGTGCCAGCATCCCCCCAGCGGGACTGAATTACAATGAGCAGTTCTTC. Translation: CASIPPAGLNYNEQFF.

This clonotype was observed a single time. J is TRBJ2-1 and V is TRBV27, with 7 positions matching TRBD2. The CDR3 is 16 residues long. Trimming took 6 bases from V and 1 from J; bases not matched to a gene: 9. Germline lookup yields CDR1 MNHEY and CDR2 SMNVEV (reference sequence). This CDR3 reads CASSSSTSRSYNEQFF. As DNA, the CDR3 is TGTGCCAGCAGCAGTTCGACTAGCCGATCCTACAATGAGCAGTTCTTC.

The V gene is TRBV6-5, the J gene TRBJ1-6; D call uncertain. The CDR3 has 18 residues. Germline CDR1 reads MNHEY; CDR2 reads SVGAGI. V gave up 0 bases and J gave up 1 base, with 13 bases separating them. This CDR3 reads CASSYSFDRSSYNSPLHF. CDR3 sequence (DNA): TGTGCCAGCAGTTACTCGTTTGACCGTTCGTCCTATAATTCACCCCTCCACTTT.

The V gene is TRBV11-1, the J gene TRBJ2-2, with D hard to call. Germline V gene data show CDR1 as SGHAT and CDR2 as FQDESV (reference sequence). The CDR3 length is 13 residues. V lost 3 bases and J 1 base, leaving 3 bases between the germline ends. CDR3: CASSFQNTGELFF. CDR3 nucleotides: TGTGCCAGCAGCTTCCAGAACACCGGGGAGCTGTTTTTT.

In its sample, this clonotype was seen a few times. The V call is TRBV15, the J call TRBJ1-2; D perhaps matches TRBD1 (6 bases). V lost 0 bases to trimming and J lost 4 bases, with 12 bases between them. The CDR3 length is 15 residues. CDR1 is LNHNV, CDR2 YYDKDF, per germline (reference sequence). The CDR3 here is CATSRDLGTFYGYTF. Written as DNA, the CDR3 is TGTGCCACCAGCAGAGATCTAGGGACATTCTATGGCTACACCTTC.

The chain combines TRBV4-2 with TRBJ1-1; no firm D call. The length of the CDR3 is 15 residues. Trimming pared 1 base from V and 1 base from J, leaving 10 bases between. Germline V gene sequence: CDR1 LGHNA, CDR2 YNFKEQ. The CDR3 sequence is CASSQAAGKNTEAFF. In DNA form, the CDR3 reads TGTGCCAGCAGCCAAGCGGCCGGCAAGAACACTGAAGCTTTCTTT.

This clonotype was counted at least ten times. The chain uses TRBV7-6 and TRBJ2-1; 8 nucleotides match TRBD1. V lost 4 bases, J lost 8 bases, and 7 bases stayed unmatched. CDR3 size: 14 residues. Germline lookup yields CDR1 SGHVS and CDR2 FNYEAQ. The CDR3 loop is CASSYGQGNDEQFF. CDR3 nucleotide sequence: TGTGCCAGCAGCTACGGACAGGGTAACGATGAGCAGTTCTTC.

The chain is built from TRBV2 and TRBJ2-1; tentative D call: TRBD2 (5 bases). CDR1 is SNHLY and CDR2 is FYNNEI in the germline V gene. CDR3 length: 14 amino acids. With 6 bases removed from V and 3 bases from J, the gap between germline ends came to 12 bases. The CDR3 DNA reads TGTGCCAGCAGCGGGAAGCGACACTACAATGAGCAGTTCTTC. Translating it yields CASSGKRHYNEQFF.

The chain employs TRBV5-1 and TRBJ2-5; TRBD1 aligns across 8 bases. The CDR3 runs to 14 residues. V lost 3 bases to trimming and J lost 3 bases; unmatched junction nucleotides: 4. The V gene's germline CDR1 is SGHRS and CDR2 YFSETQ. CDR3 loop: CASSSLTGEETQYF. The CDR3 nucleotides read TGCGCCAGCAGCTCGCTGACAGGGGAAGAGACCCAGTACTTC.

The chain is built from TRBV18 and TRBJ2-5; 11 nucleotides agree with TRBD2. The V segment lost 0 bases and the J segment 1 base; nucleotides outside the gene matches: 4. The CDR3 runs to 17 residues. Germline assignment: CDR1 KGHSH and CDR2 LQKENI. The CDR3 bases are TGTGCCAGCTCACCACCTACTAGCGGGGGCTTCCAAGAGACCCAGTACTTC. Translating it yields CASSPPTSGGFQETQYF.